This T cell receptor (beta chain) appears in the sequencing data of a study of early T cells in non-severe SARS-CoV-2 infection. Trimming cost V 1 base and J 4 bases, with 5 bases left between them. The germline V gene has CDR1 LNHNV and CDR2 YYDKDF (reference sequence). The CDR3 runs to 13 residues. This clonotype was seen only a few times. TCRdb fed the 5' RACE reads into MiXCR, producing one record per CDR3 protein. The sample carries around 88,000 distinct CDR3 sequences, approximately 15% recorded once. The V call is TRBV15, the J call TRBJ2-1; D is uncertain. The sequence came from an adult who was a healthcare worker with PCR-confirmed SARS-CoV-2 infection or an uninfected control (not recorded which). The source material was whole blood. Here the CDR3 DNA reads TGTGCCACCAGCAGAGCTATATACAATGAGCAGTTCTTC. It is translated as CATSRAIYNEQFF. Combining the CDR3 with reference TRBV15 and TRBJ2-1 gives the whole variable domain DAMVIQNPRYQVTQFGKPVTLSCSQTLNHNVMYWYQQKSSQAPKLLFHYYDKDFNNEADTPDNFQSRRPNTSFCFLDIRSPGLGDTAMYLCATSRAIYNEQFFGPGTRLTVL.